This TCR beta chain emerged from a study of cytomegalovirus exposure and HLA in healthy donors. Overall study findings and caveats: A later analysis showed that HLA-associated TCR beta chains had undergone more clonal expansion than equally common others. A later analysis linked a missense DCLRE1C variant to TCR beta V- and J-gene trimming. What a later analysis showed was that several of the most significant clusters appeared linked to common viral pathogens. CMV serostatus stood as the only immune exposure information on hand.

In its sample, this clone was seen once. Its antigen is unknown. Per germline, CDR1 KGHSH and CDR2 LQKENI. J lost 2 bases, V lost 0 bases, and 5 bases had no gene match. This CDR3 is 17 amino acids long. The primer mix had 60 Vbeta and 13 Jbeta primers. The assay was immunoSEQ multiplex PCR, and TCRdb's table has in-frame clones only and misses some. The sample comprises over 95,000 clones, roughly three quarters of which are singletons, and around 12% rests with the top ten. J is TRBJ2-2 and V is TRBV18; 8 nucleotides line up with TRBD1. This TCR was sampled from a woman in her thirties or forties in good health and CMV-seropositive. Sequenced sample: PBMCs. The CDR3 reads CASSPPGQGTNTGELFF. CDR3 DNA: TGTGCCAGCTCACCACCCGGACAGGGAACTAACACCGGGGAGCTGTTTTTT.